This entry lists 30 T cell receptor beta chains sequenced from one sample in a study of OX40 agonist ivuxolimab in advanced cancers. Clones were read by immunoSEQ multiplex PCR, and TCRdb kept only the in-frame ones, dropping some. The top ten hold about 7.7% of the sample, which has about 90,000 clones, over 80% seen once. Specimen: CD4+ or CD8+ T cells sorted from blood, collected in a trial of the OX40 agonist ivuxolimab. The receptors were sampled from an adult with an advanced solid tumor such as melanoma, head and neck, liver or kidney cancer.

The chain couples TRBV18 to TRBJ2-7, with 7 bases aligning to TRBD2. Germline loops: CDR1 KGHSH, CDR2 LQKENI. The ends lost 2 bases at V and 5 bases at J; junction bases unmatched: 12. The CDR3 has 16 residues. CDR3 amino acids: CASSPGETSTFHEQYF. DNA of the CDR3: TGTGCCAGCTCACCAGGTGAGACTAGCACCTTCCACGAGCAGTACTTC.

The CDR3 sequence: CASSLVSVLTHNSPLHF. CDR3 DNA sequence: TGTGCCAGCAGCTTAGTCAGCGTCCTCACTCATAATTCACCCCTCCACTTT. V is TRBV7-9 and J is TRBJ1-6; D not resolved. Germline V lookup: CDR1 SEHNR, CDR2 FQNEAQ (reference sequence). Trimming shortened V by 1 base and J by 5 bases, and 15 bases separated the two germline ends. The CDR3 spans 17 residues.

The rearrangement joins TRBV5-1 to TRBJ2-3, with D maybe TRBD1 (6 bases). Trimming left V 0 bases short and J 4 bases short, with 12 bases between. From germline, CDR1 is SGHRS and CDR2 YFSETQ. The CDR3 runs to 15 residues. Here the CDR3 reads CASSLVGGRADTQYF. CDR3 nucleotides: TGCGCCAGCAGCTTGGTAGGGGGACGGGCAGATACGCAGTATTTT. Full variable domain (missing parts from reference TRBV5-1 and TRBJ2-3): KAGVTQTPRYLIKTRGQQVTLSCSPISGHRSVSWYQQTPGQGLQFLFEYFSETQRNKGNFPGRFSGRQFSNSRSEMNVSTLELGDSALYLCASSLVGGRADTQYFGPGTRLTVL.

In this sample, this clone turned up once. The rearrangement links TRBV27 to TRBJ2-3; the D gene is possibly TRBD1 (6 bases). V shed 8 bases and J shed 2 bases, with 11 bases lying between them. The CDR3 length is 13 residues. Germline V gene lookup returns CDR1 MNHEY and CDR2 SMNVEV (reference sequence). The chain's CDR3 is CASVRQDTDTQYF. Here the CDR3 DNA reads TGTGCCAGCGTTAGACAGGACACAGATACGCAGTATTTT.

V is TRBV10-3 and J is TRBJ1-1; 8 bases fit TRBD1. The CDR3 length is 14 residues. Germline V lookup: CDR1 ENHRY, CDR2 SYGVKD. The junction had 5 bases not matched to a gene; V was cut back by 7 bases and J by 1 base. In nucleotides, the CDR3 is TGTGCCATCAACCCGACAGGGGAGAACACTGAAGCTTTCTTT. This sequence encodes CAINPTGENTEAFF.

The chain is built from TRBV27 and TRBJ2-1, with D tentatively TRBD1 (5 bases). V lost 6 bases, J lost 8 bases, and 17 bases lay in between. CDR1 and CDR2 (germline): MNHEY, SMNVEV (reference sequence). CDR3 size: 14 residues. This CDR3 reads CASSRTHLHDEQFF. DNA of the CDR3: TGTGCCAGCAGCCGGACACACTTACACGATGAGCAGTTCTTC.

V usage is TRBV6-5 and J usage is TRBJ1-1, with a tentative D call TRBD1 (6 bases). This CDR3 spans 15 amino acids. Trimming pared 4 bases from V and 0 bases from J, leaving 12 bases between. The germline V gene has CDR1 MNHEY and CDR2 SVGAGI. The CDR3 nucleotides are TGTGCCAGCAGTTGCGCCAGGGACATGAACACTGAAGCTTTCTTT. This encodes CASSCARDMNTEAFF.

The CDR3 spells CASSDGDYNEQFF. The CDR3 bases are TGTGCCAGCAGTGACGGGGATTACAATGAGCAGTTCTTC. The chain couples TRBV25-1 to TRBJ2-1, with D possibly being TRBD2 (5 bases). Germline V gene data show CDR1 as MGHDK and CDR2 as SYGVNS. The V end was cut by 3 bases, the J end by 4 bases, with 7 bases between. The CDR3 length is 13 residues.

This chain uses TRBV4-2 with TRBJ2-7, with D perhaps TRBD1 (6 bases). V shed 4 bases and J shed 0 bases, with 10 bases lying between them. Per the germline V gene, CDR1 is LGHNA and CDR2 is YNFKEQ. This CDR3 comprises 14 residues. The CDR3 DNA sequence: TGTGCCAGCAGCCCCCGGGACAACTCCTACGAGCAGTACTTC. It encodes CASSPRDNSYEQYF.

The V and J genes are TRBV6-1 and TRBJ2-7; 8 bases align to TRBD1. J gave up 7 bases and V 8 bases, and 13 bases lay outside the gene matches. CDR1 MNHNS and CDR2 SASEGT come from the germline V gene. The CDR3 length is 14 residues. The CDR3 here is CASARTDRVEEQYF. CDR3 nucleotide sequence: TGTGCCAGCGCAAGAACGGACAGGGTGGAGGAGCAGTACTTC.

This chain joins TRBV29-1 and TRBJ1-1, with TRBD1 matching 7 bases. Germline lookup yields CDR1 SQVTM and CDR2 ANQGSEA. Unmatched junction bases numbered 4, after V lost 6 bases and J lost 6 bases. This CDR3 is 11 amino acids long. The CDR3 DNA follows: TGCAGCGTCAGGGGGAAGGCTGAAGCTTTCTTT. As protein: CSVRGKAEAFF.

This rearrangement joins TRBV7-6 to TRBJ2-3; 7 bases match TRBD2. After removal of 2 bases from V and 2 bases from J, the junction contained 4 bases not matched to a gene. The germline V gene has CDR1 SGHVS and CDR2 FNYEAQ. The CDR3 runs 15 residues. DNA of the CDR3: TGTGCCAGCAGCTTAACGGGGGGAGACACAGATACGCAGTATTTT. This sequence encodes CASSLTGGDTDTQYF.

The V call is TRBV11-2, the J call TRBJ2-1; D perhaps matches TRBD1 (5 bases). Trimming cost V 6 bases and J 8 bases, with 17 bases left between them. Germline V gives CDR1 SGHAT, CDR2 FQNNGV. The CDR3 runs 14 residues. CDR3: CASRAVTEVYEQFF. CDR3 coding DNA: TGTGCCAGCAGAGCTGTGACAGAAGTCTATGAGCAGTTCTTC. The full variable domain, with the rest looked up from reference TRBV11-2 and TRBJ2-1, is EAGVAQSPRYKIIEKRQSVAFWCNPISGHATLYWYQQILGQGPKLLIQFQNNGVVDDSQLPKDRFSAERLKGVDSTLKIQPAKLEDSAVYLCASRAVTEVYEQFFGPGTRLTVL.

This chain connects TRBV10-3 to TRBJ2-7; no clear D gene. Germline V gene data show CDR1 as ENHRY and CDR2 as SYGVKD. The CDR3 length is 12 residues. Trimming left V 4 bases short and J 3 bases short, with 7 bases between. The CDR3 sequence: CAISAAGYEQYF. The CDR3 region has the DNA TGTGCCATCAGTGCTGCCGGCTACGAGCAGTACTTC.

V and J are TRBV2 and TRBJ1-4; D is possibly TRBD1 (5 bases). This CDR3 has 15 amino acids. Per germline, CDR1 SNHLY and CDR2 FYNNEI. V lost 6 bases and J 5 bases, leaving 16 bases between the germline ends. The DNA for the CDR3 is TGTGCCAGCAGAAAGAGGGGAGAACCAAATGAAAAACTGTTTTTT. Translated: CASRKRGEPNEKLFF. The full variable domain, with the rest looked up from reference TRBV2 and TRBJ1-4, is EPEVTQTPSHQVTQMGQEVILRCVPISNHLYFYWYRQILGQKVEFLVSFYNNEISEKSEIFDDQFSVERPDGSNFTLKIRSTKLEDSAMYFCASRKRGEPNEKLFFGSGTQLSVL.

The chain employs TRBV7-9 and TRBJ2-2; D possibly uses TRBD1 or TRBD2 (5 bases each). Trimming left V 0 bases short and J 8 bases short, with 19 bases between. The CDR3 loop spans 17 amino acids. Germline values: CDR1 SEHNR, CDR2 FQNEAQ (reference sequence). DNA of the CDR3: TGTGCCAGCAGCTTAGCACGGGACGTAGCTGTCAGGGGGGAGCTGTTTTTT. Translating gives CASSLARDVAVRGELFF.

The V gene is TRBV7-2, the J gene TRBJ2-5; D remains unclear. V lost 5 bases and J lost 7, with 8 bases in between. Germline V gene lookup returns CDR1 SGHTA and CDR2 FQGNSA. The CDR3 covers 11 residues. The CDR3 DNA sequence: TGTGCCAGCAGCCGAAGCTGGACCCAGTACTTC. The encoded protein is CASSRSWTQYF.

The rearrangement uses TRBV4-1 and TRBJ2-2, with TRBD2 matching over 10 bases. V lost 1 base to trimming and J lost 9 bases; unmatched junction nucleotides: 11. The CDR3 extends over 17 amino acids. From germline, CDR1 is MGHRA and CDR2 YSYEKL. In DNA form, the CDR3 reads TGCGCCAGCAGCCAAGGATCGGCTAGCGGGAGAGGTTGGGAGCTGTTTTTT. Amino acids: CASSQGSASGRGWELFF.

For this clone: A read error may account for a junction end that differs from germline. This rearrangement joins TRBV7-7 to TRBJ2-7; 9 bases agree with TRBD2. This CDR3 is 13 amino acids long. Germline CDR1 SSHAT, CDR2 FNYEAQ (reference sequence). CDR3 DNA: TGTGCTAGCAGCTTAGCGGGAGAGGGCGAGCAGTACTTC. Translating it yields CASSLAGEGEQYF.

The chain joins TRBV10-3 to TRBJ2-3; D not certain. Germline V gives CDR1 ENHRY, CDR2 SYGVKD. This CDR3 contains 13 residues. The V and J ends lost 0 bases and 5 bases respectively, with 6 bases between them. The CDR3 region is CAISESAEDTQYF. DNA of the CDR3: TGTGCCATCAGTGAGTCGGCGGAAGATACGCAGTATTTT.

This chain connects TRBV19 to TRBJ1-4; no firm D call. In germline, CDR1 is LNHDA, CDR2 SQIVND (reference sequence). The CDR3 contains 11 residues. V lost 3 bases, J lost 7 bases, and 3 bases lay in between. In DNA, the CDR3 is TGTGCCAGTAGTATCAGTGAAAAACTGTTTTTT. It codes for CASSISEKLFF.

The count of this clone is one. This chain's CDR3 is CASSLVSGSGTDTQYF. CDR3 nucleotide sequence: TGTGCCAGCAGCTTGGTTAGCGGGAGTGGAACAGATACGCAGTATTTT. The V gene is TRBV5-4, the J gene TRBJ2-3; 9 bases line up with TRBD2. CDR3 size: 16 residues. CDR1 is SGHNT and CDR2 is YYREEE in the germline V gene (reference sequence). V shed 0 bases and J 3 bases; nucleotides not matched to a gene: 5.

The chain employs TRBV11-3 and TRBJ2-6; no firm D call. Germline V gives CDR1 SGHNT, CDR2 YENEEA. The CDR3 extends over 17 amino acids. V gave up 5 bases and J gave up 0 bases, with 14 bases separating them. This chain's CDR3 is CASSEYTSPSGANVLTF. CDR3 nucleotides: TGTGCCAGCAGCGAATATACCTCGCCCTCTGGGGCCAACGTCCTGACTTTC.

This rearrangement joins TRBV5-1 to TRBJ2-5, with 10 bases matching TRBD2. This CDR3 spans 15 amino acids. V lost 4 bases and J lost 4; bases outside the gene matches: 7. In germline, CDR1 is SGHRS, CDR2 YFSETQ. CDR3 nucleotides: TGCGCCAGCAGCGACCTAGCGGGAGCATCAGAGACCCAGTACTTC. This sequence encodes CASSDLAGASETQYF. Together with reference TRBV5-1 and TRBJ2-5, the CDR3 gives the full variable domain: KAGVTQTPRYLIKTRGQQVTLSCSPISGHRSVSWYQQTPGQGLQFLFEYFSETQRNKGNFPGRFSGRQFSNSRSEMNVSTLELGDSALYLCASSDLAGASETQYFGPGTRLLVL.

The genes are TRBV6-5 and TRBJ2-7; no reliable D call. Germline CDR1 and CDR2: MNHEY and SVGAGI. Between the trimmed V and J ends, which lost 5 bases and 3 bases, there was a span of 14 bases. CDR3 length: 14 residues. The CDR3 DNA follows: TGTGCCAGCAGTGTTACCGGAGTCGGCTACGAGCAGTACTTC. Translating it yields CASSVTGVGYEQYF.

CDR3 sequence: CAWSKRSEKLFF. In nucleotides, the CDR3 is TGTGCCTGGAGTAAACGAAGCGAAAAACTGTTTTTT. The chain has TRBV30 and TRBJ1-4, with D hard to call. CDR3 length: 12 amino acids. V dropped 2 bases and J dropped 8 bases, with 9 bases sitting between them. Germline V gene sequence: CDR1 GTSNPN, CDR2 SVGIG (reference sequence). The full variable domain, with the rest looked up from reference TRBV30 and TRBJ1-4, is SQTIHQWPATLVQPVGSPLSLECTVEGTSNPNLYWYRQAAGRGLQLLFYSVGIGQISSEVPQNLSASRPQDRQFILSSKKLLLSDSGFYLCAWSKRSEKLFFGSGTQLSVL.

The J gene is TRBJ2-7, the V gene TRBV27, with 7 bases lining up with TRBD1. Trimming removed 3 bases from V and 2 bases from J; junction bases left unmatched: 1. CDR3 length: 13 residues. Per germline, CDR1 MNHEY and CDR2 SMNVEV (reference sequence). The CDR3 is CASSFGTAYEQYF. CDR3 bases: TGTGCCAGCAGTTTTGGGACAGCCTACGAGCAGTACTTC.

V gene TRBV9 combines with J gene TRBJ1-1; D not resolved. Germline V gives CDR1 SGDLS, CDR2 YYNGEE. Trimming left V 9 bases short and J 2 bases short, with 17 bases between. The CDR3 is 14 amino acids. This chain's CDR3 is CATSDPGKNTEAFF. DNA for the CDR3: TGTGCCACCTCGGACCCCGGCAAAAACACTGAAGCTTTCTTT.

The chain has TRBV4-1 and TRBJ2-4, with a possible D match to TRBD1 (6 bases). Germline lookup yields CDR1 MGHRA and CDR2 YSYEKL. V lost 2 bases and J 6 bases, leaving 26 bases between the germline ends. CDR3 size: 19 residues. This chain's CDR3 is CASSQMIPDPRGVGNIQYF. CDR3 bases: TGCGCCAGCAGCCAAATGATCCCTGACCCCAGGGGAGTGGGAAACATTCAGTACTTC.

The chain has TRBV5-5 and TRBJ1-4, with 9 bases lining up with TRBD1. This CDR3 has 16 residues. J lost 5 bases, V lost 2 bases, and 7 bases had no gene match. The germline V gene encodes CDR1 SGHKS and CDR2 YYEKEE (reference sequence). CDR3 sequence reads: CASSLKWGQGNEKLFF. The CDR3 region has the DNA TGTGCCAGCAGCTTAAAGTGGGGACAGGGAAATGAAAAACTGTTTTTT.